This T cell receptor (beta chain) was captured by sequencing in a study of cytomegalovirus exposure and HLA in healthy donors. Of note for this clone: The antigen is undetermined.

The PCR made use of 60 Vbeta and 13 Jbeta primers. Sequencing used immunoSEQ multiplex PCR; TCRdb keeps in-frame clones, though not all of them. The sample has some 90,000 clones, 80% to 85% seen once. The study's findings and limits: In a later analysis, DRB1 alleles had the most associated TCRs; HLA-C alleles the fewest. The productive fraction for most TCR beta V segments was about 87% or about 30% in an earlier analysis.

The ends lost 8 bases at V and 4 bases at J; junction bases unmatched: 7. The CDR3 spans 14 residues. Germline assignment: CDR1 ENHRY and CDR2 SYGVKD. The rearrangement uses TRBV10-3 and TRBJ1-2; 10 bases are a match to TRBD1. The clonotype was recovered from a man aged 35 to 55 in good health and CMV-seronegative. Input material: PBMCs. Here the CDR3 reads CAIRGQGQGYGYTF. The CDR3 DNA follows: TGTGCCATCCGGGGACAGGGGCAAGGCTATGGCTACACCTTC.